This T cell receptor (beta chain) was documented in a study of cytomegalovirus exposure and HLA in healthy donors. Study outcomes and limitations: One variant, a missense change in DCLRE1C, was linked in a later analysis to TCR beta V- and J-gene trimming. The study put 150 or so TCR beta chains on its list as cytomegalovirus-associated.

Germline V CDR1 and CDR2: GTSNPN, SVGIG (reference sequence). V dropped 2 bases and J dropped 0 bases, with 7 bases sitting between them. CDR3 length: 14 residues. With regard to this clone: Its specificity is not known.

The PCR employed 60 Vbeta primers together with 13 Jbeta primers. Here immunoSEQ multiplex PCR was the method, and the copy in TCRdb shows in-frame clones only, minus some. The sample records 150,000 or so clones, 73% being singletons. The sequencing input was PBMCs. This clonotype originated in a woman aged 18-35 years in good health and CMV-seronegative. The V and J genes are TRBV30 and TRBJ1-4; unclear D gene. This chain's CDR3 is CAWSREPTNEKLFF. The CDR3 nucleotides are TGTGCCTGGAGTCGGGAGCCAACTAATGAAAAACTGTTTTTT.